This T cell receptor beta chain was captured by sequencing in a study of identical twins. General study points: These conclusions were based on statistical analysis (cross-sectional, not following the same donors). For out-of-frame beta sequences, excess twin sharing was weaker. Cord blood beta clonotypes present at high abundance carried fewer insertions; no such pattern appeared in memory repertoires.

cDNA molecules carried unique molecular identifiers, and template switching added a universal primer site. MiXCR, applied by TCRdb to the 5' RACE reads, yields one record per CDR3 protein. Here the sample spans more than 650,000 distinct CDR3 sequences, less than 7% being singletons. The CDR3 runs to 16 residues. Germline-derived CDR1 and CDR2 are ENHRY and SYGVKD. Germline trimming cut 7 bases from V and 4 bases from J; bases unmatched to any gene: 10. Comment on this clonotype: Its target is unknown.

The rearrangement links TRBV10-3 to TRBJ2-2, with 9 positions matching TRBD2. The sequencing input was naive T cells sorted from blood. This receptor was taken from a young man in good health. The CDR3, as DNA: TGTGCCATCAATTCCCAAGCGGGAGGTACCACCGGGGAGCTGTTTTTT. It yields the protein CAINSQAGGTTGELFF.